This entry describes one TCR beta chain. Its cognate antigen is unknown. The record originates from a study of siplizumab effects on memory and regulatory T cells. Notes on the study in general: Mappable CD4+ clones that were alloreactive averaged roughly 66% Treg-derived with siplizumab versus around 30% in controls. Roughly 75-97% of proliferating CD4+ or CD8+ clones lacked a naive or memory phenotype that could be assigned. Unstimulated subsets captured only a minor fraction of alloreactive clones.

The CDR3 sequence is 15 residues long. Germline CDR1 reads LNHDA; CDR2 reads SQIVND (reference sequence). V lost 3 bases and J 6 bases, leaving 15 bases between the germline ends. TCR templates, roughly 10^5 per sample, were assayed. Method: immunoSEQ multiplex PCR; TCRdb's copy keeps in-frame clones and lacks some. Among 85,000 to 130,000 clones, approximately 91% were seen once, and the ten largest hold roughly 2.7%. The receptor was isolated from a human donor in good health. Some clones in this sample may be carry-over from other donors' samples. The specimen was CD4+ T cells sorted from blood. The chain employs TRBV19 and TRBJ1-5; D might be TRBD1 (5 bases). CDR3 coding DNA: TGTGCCAGTAGTATTGGTATTGGGGCTGGTCAGCCCCAGCATTTT. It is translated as CASSIGIGAGQPQHF.